A single sample gave rise to the 30 T cell receptor beta chains below, sequenced in a study of T cells in Graves' hyperthyroidism and ophthalmopathy. TCR beta CDR3 sequences were amplified from RNA transcripts. A set of HTBI primers served as the primers for a first-round RT-PCR of the TCR CDR3. TCRdb used MiXCR to reprocess the multiplex PCR reads, holding one entry per CDR3 protein. The sample holds about 290,000 distinct CDR3 sequences, approximately 18% seen once. The sequenced sample was blood. The receptors here all came from a middle-aged man with Graves' ophthalmopathy.

This clonotype was counted at least ten times. This rearrangement joins TRBV7-9 to TRBJ1-1; no clear D gene. CDR1 is SEHNR and CDR2 is FQNEAQ in the germline V gene (reference sequence). CDR3 length: 12 residues. V dropped 3 bases and J dropped 11 bases, with 13 bases sitting between them. For the CDR3, the DNA is TGTGCCAGCAGCTTGATGGGCGACGTGGCTTTCTTT. Amino acid sequence: CASSLMGDVAFF.

This clonotype was picked up many times. The V and J genes are TRBV20-1 and TRBJ2-1, with 9 bases lining up with TRBD2. V was pared by 1 base and J by 5 bases, with 3 bases of the junction left unmatched. The V gene's germline CDR1 is DFQATT and CDR2 SNEGSKA (reference sequence). There are 14 residues in the CDR3. The CDR3 protein is CSARGTSENNEQFF. The CDR3 DNA follows: TGCAGTGCTAGAGGGACTAGCGAAAACAATGAGCAGTTCTTC.

The chain has TRBV28 and TRBJ2-1; 10 bases map to TRBD2. This CDR3 contains 14 residues. V trimming: 5 bases; J trimming: 9 bases; junction bases outside the gene matches: 7. Germline V gives CDR1 MDHEN, CDR2 SYDVKM. The CDR3 DNA reads TGTGCCAGCAGTGAGCTAGCGGGAGTTACTGAGCAGTTCTTC. This sequence encodes CASSELAGVTEQFF.

Many counts were recorded for this clonotype. The chain joins TRBV11-2 to TRBJ2-5, with D possibly matching TRBD2 (6 bases). The CDR3 extends over 14 amino acids. Germline V gives CDR1 SGHAT, CDR2 FQNNGV. V was cut by 5 bases and J by 2 bases, with 12 bases left in between. CDR3 DNA sequence: TGTGCCAGCAGCCCCCGTGGGGGGCAAGAGACCCAGTACTTC. Amino acids: CASSPRGGQETQYF.

This clonotype was seen a handful of times. The J gene is TRBJ2-1, the V gene TRBV19, with 8 bases that match TRBD2. V shed 3 bases and J 4 bases; nucleotides not matched to a gene: 8. The length of the CDR3 is 16 residues. Germline V gene sequence: CDR1 LNHDA, CDR2 SQIVND (reference sequence). CDR3 DNA: TGTGCCAGTAGTATCCCAGCGGGAGTAGGGTACAATGAGCAGTTCTTC. Protein product: CASSIPAGVGYNEQFF. The whole variable domain, filled in from reference TRBV19 and TRBJ2-1, reads DGGITQSPKYLFRKEGQNVTLSCEQNLNHDAMYWYRQDPGQGLRLIYYSQIVNDFQKGDIAEGYSVSREKKESFPLTVTSAQKNPTAFYLCASSIPAGVGYNEQFFGPGTRLTVL.

This clonotype showed up just a few times. V gene TRBV5-6 combines with J gene TRBJ1-1; the D is unclear. This CDR3 has 15 amino acids. CDR1 and CDR2 (germline): SGHDT, YYEEEE. Trimming pared 3 bases from V and 2 bases from J, leaving 14 bases between. The CDR3 loop is CASSSPGPTNTEAFF. Here the CDR3 DNA reads TGTGCCAGCAGCTCTCCCGGGCCGACTAACACTGAAGCTTTCTTT.

This clonotype came up many times. This rearrangement joins TRBV5-1 to TRBJ1-2, with D perhaps matching TRBD1 (6 bases). CDR1 is SGHRS and CDR2 is YFSETQ in the germline V gene. The V gene lost 2 bases and the J gene lost 5 bases, with 16 bases spanning the gap. CDR3 length: 15 residues. The CDR3: CASSLYRDTPYGYTF. The CDR3 nucleotides are TGCGCCAGCAGCTTATACCGGGACACACCTTATGGCTACACCTTC.

This clonotype was counted a few times. The chain links TRBV25-1 to TRBJ1-4, with D perhaps matching TRBD1 (6 bases). Trimming left V 3 bases short and J 10 bases short, with 15 bases between. Germline V CDR1 and CDR2: MGHDK, SYGVNS. The CDR3 covers 14 residues. In DNA, the CDR3 is TGTGCCAGCAGTGAGACCACAGGGCGAGTAAAACTGTTTTTT. Protein sequence: CASSETTGRVKLFF. The full variable domain, its missing parts supplied by reference TRBV25-1 and TRBJ1-4, is EADIYQTPRYLVIGTGKKITLECSQTMGHDKMYWYQQDPGMELHLIHYSYGVNSTEKGDLSSESTVSRIRTEHFPLTLESARPSHTSQYLCASSETTGRVKLFFGSGTQLSVL.

In this sample, this clonotype turned up a few times. The rearrangement uses TRBV20-1 and TRBJ1-5, with D possibly TRBD1 on 6 matching bases. V lost 6 bases and J 0 bases, leaving 12 bases between the germline ends. CDR1 is DFQATT and CDR2 is SNEGSKA in the germline V gene (reference sequence). The CDR3 is 14 residues long. CDR3 protein: CSARDILSNQPQHF. As DNA, the CDR3 is TGCAGTGCAAGGGACATCCTTAGCAATCAGCCCCAGCATTTT.

This clonotype was found many times. The V call is TRBV11-1, the J call TRBJ1-1, with 8 bases lining up with TRBD1. The germline CDR1 and CDR2 sequences are SGHAT and FQDESV (reference sequence). V trimming: 5 bases; J trimming: 3 bases; junction bases outside the gene matches: 5. The CDR3 is 14 residues long. DNA for the CDR3: TGTGCCAGCAGCCAAGGACAGGGAGACACTGAAGCTTTCTTT. It specifies CASSQGQGDTEAFF.

This clonotype showed up many times. Germline and junction disagree at one end, which may indicate a read error. The chain carries TRBV24-1 and TRBJ1-2, with no clear D. CDR1 KGHDR and CDR2 SFDVKD come from the germline V gene. This CDR3 contains 11 residues. The CDR3 DNA follows: TGTGCCACCAGTGCCCTCGGGGAGTTCGCCTTC. Amino acid sequence: CATSALGEFAF.

The V call is TRBV4-1, the J call TRBJ2-1, with D tentatively TRBD1 or TRBD2 (6 bases each). Between the trimmed V and J ends, which lost 1 base and 4 bases, there was a span of 14 bases. Germline values: CDR1 MGHRA, CDR2 YSYEKL. This CDR3 spans 16 amino acids. The CDR3 loop reads CASSQVPGAGYNEQFF. CDR3 coding DNA: TGCGCCAGCAGCCAAGTTCCGGGGGCGGGTTACAATGAGCAGTTCTTC.

The CDR3 bases are TGTGCCAGCAGTGAAGCCCCCGGACGGAGGGGGGCAGATACGCAGTATTTT. Translated: CASSEAPGRRGADTQYF. The V call is TRBV6-1, the J call TRBJ2-3, with D possibly being TRBD1 or TRBD2 (6 bases each). Trimming removed 0 bases at V and 4 bases at J, with 17 bases between. The germline V gene has CDR1 MNHNS and CDR2 SASEGT. This CDR3 is built from 17 residues.

V usage is TRBV27 and J usage is TRBJ1-5, with 9 bases that match TRBD1. Germline V gives CDR1 MNHEY, CDR2 SMNVEV (reference sequence). The CDR3 sequence is 17 residues long. Germline trimming cut 1 base from V and 6 bases from J; bases unmatched to any gene: 10. The CDR3: CASSLYGQGSPRQPQHF. The CDR3 bases are TGTGCCAGCAGTTTATACGGACAGGGGTCGCCTCGTCAGCCCCAGCATTTT.

This clonotype was detected a few times. The chain recombines TRBV7-2 with TRBJ2-3; 8 bases line up with TRBD1. Germline V gives CDR1 SGHTA, CDR2 FQGNSA. The V segment lost 8 bases and the J segment 7 bases; nucleotides outside the gene matches: 5. CDR3 length: 12 residues. CDR3 bases: TGTGCCAGCGCAGGGGGCCGAAATACGCAGTATTTT. Its protein product is CASAGGRNTQYF.

The chain is built from TRBV19 and TRBJ2-7; possibly TRBD2 for D (5 bases). This CDR3 has 14 amino acids. Germline values: CDR1 LNHDA, CDR2 SQIVND (reference sequence). Trimming left V 2 bases short and J 2 bases short, with 10 bases between. The chain's CDR3 is CASSISGVTYEQYF. The CDR3 DNA sequence: TGTGCCAGTAGTATAAGCGGAGTCACCTACGAGCAGTACTTC.

This clonotype was observed a few times. The chain combines TRBV4-1 with TRBJ1-5; 7 bases match TRBD1. The ends lost 4 bases at V and 2 bases at J; junction bases unmatched: 14. The germline gives CDR1 MGHRA, CDR2 YSYEKL. CDR3 length: 18 amino acids. This CDR3 reads CASSRVQGTRGGNQPQHF. The CDR3 nucleotides are TGCGCCAGCAGCCGCGTACAGGGGACCCGTGGCGGCAATCAGCCCCAGCATTTT.

The V gene is TRBV9, the J gene TRBJ1-6; D is undetermined. The V end lost 3 bases, the J end lost 6 bases, and 10 bases lay between the germline ends. This CDR3 region has 14 residues. Germline-derived CDR1 and CDR2 are SGDLS and YYNGEE. CDR3 in DNA: TGTGCCAGCAGCGCCGACCGAACTAATTCACCCCTCCACTTT. Amino acid sequence: CASSADRTNSPLHF.

The genes are TRBV7-6 and TRBJ2-5; 11 nucleotides align to TRBD2. Germline trimming cut 5 bases from V and 0 bases from J; bases unmatched to any gene: 5. CDR1 and CDR2 from the germline V gene are SGHVS and FNYEAQ. CDR3 length equals 16 residues. The CDR3 region is CASSLRLAGYQETQYF. CDR3 coding DNA: TGTGCCAGCAGCCTAAGACTAGCGGGGTACCAAGAGACCCAGTACTTC.

This clonotype was counted many times. V gene TRBV2 combines with J gene TRBJ2-7; 11 bases match TRBD2. This CDR3 comprises 17 residues. Trimming at V came to 3 bases and at J to 1 base, leaving 8 bases not matched to a gene. Germline assignment: CDR1 SNHLY and CDR2 FYNNEI. CDR3 sequence: CASSDLAGGLGSYEQYF. In DNA, the CDR3 is TGTGCCAGCAGTGACCTAGCGGGAGGACTAGGGTCCTACGAGCAGTACTTC.

This clonotype was picked up a small number of times. The chain uses TRBV30 and TRBJ2-5; D gene uncertain. There are 14 residues in the CDR3. V dropped 4 bases and J dropped 2 bases, with 14 bases sitting between them. Germline V lookup: CDR1 GTSNPN, CDR2 SVGIG (reference sequence). In DNA, the CDR3 is TGTGCCTGGAATGGTTTGGTCTTTCAAGAGACCCAGTACTTC. Protein product: CAWNGLVFQETQYF.

This clonotype was found many times. The chain couples TRBV20-1 to TRBJ2-7; TRBD2 agrees at 10 bases. The germline V gene has CDR1 DFQATT and CDR2 SNEGSKA (reference sequence). V dropped 6 bases and J dropped 3; count of bases not matched to a gene: 14. The CDR3 is 16 amino acids. The CDR3 DNA follows: TGCAGTGCCGATGATGACTGGACTAGCGGAGACTACGAGCAGTACTTC. It translates to CSADDDWTSGDYEQYF.

This clonotype was detected a few times. The chain carries TRBV30 and TRBJ2-2, with D uncertain. The CDR3 contains 14 residues. Germline-derived CDR1 and CDR2 are GTSNPN and SVGIG (reference sequence). The V end lost 4 bases, the J end lost 1 base, and 10 bases lay between the germline ends. CDR3 DNA sequence: TGTGCCTGGATGGGTGCAGGGAACACCGGGGAGCTGTTTTTT. Protein sequence: CAWMGAGNTGELFF.

The chain carries TRBV3-1 and TRBJ1-1; D is uncertain. This CDR3 contains 15 residues. CDR1 and CDR2 from the germline V gene are LGHDT and YNNKEL (reference sequence). V was pared by 4 bases and J by 0 bases, with 12 bases between. CDR3 loop: CASSLFRGVNTEAFF. In DNA, the CDR3 is TGTGCCAGCAGCCTCTTCCGGGGTGTGAACACTGAAGCTTTCTTT.

The CDR3 DNA reads as TGTGCCAGCAGCTTATCGGGGAATAATGAAAAACTGTTTTTT. This gives the protein CASSLSGNNEKLFF. The J gene is TRBJ1-4, the V gene TRBV7-2, with no clear D. This CDR3 region has 14 residues. V gave up 2 bases and J gave up 4 bases, with 8 bases separating them. Germline assignment: CDR1 SGHTA and CDR2 FQGNSA. The entire variable domain, with the rest obtained from reference TRBV7-2 and TRBJ1-4, is as follows: GAGVSQSPSNKVTEKGKDVELRCDPISGHTALYWYRQSLGQGLEFLIYFQGNSAPDKSGLPSDRFSAERTGGSVSTLTIQRTQQEDSAVYLCASSLSGNNEKLFFGSGTQLSVL.

This clonotype occurred a few times. The chain uses TRBV5-1 and TRBJ2-3, with TRBD1 identical over 10 bases. The CDR3 contains 16 residues. Germline CDR1 SGHRS, CDR2 YFSETQ. Unmatched junction bases numbered 9, after V lost 4 bases and J lost 4 bases. The chain's CDR3 is CASSRGDRGRADTQYF. The CDR3 nucleotides read TGCGCCAGCAGCAGAGGCGACAGGGGGCGGGCAGATACGCAGTATTTT.

This clonotype was seen ten or more times. The genes are TRBV20-1 and TRBJ2-3; tentatively, D is TRBD2 (6 bases). The CDR3 has 14 amino acids. V lost 2 bases and J lost 3, with 12 bases in between. Germline V gene data show CDR1 as DFQATT and CDR2 as SNEGSKA (reference sequence). CDR3 sequence reads: CSARPHGGTDTQYF. DNA of the CDR3: TGCAGTGCTAGACCACATGGAGGGACAGATACGCAGTATTTT.

The DNA for the CDR3 is TGTGCCCCGCAAACCAGGGTTGAGACCCAGTACTTC. This encodes CAPQTRVETQYF. This chain links TRBV19 with TRBJ2-5; D possibly corresponds to TRBD1 (5 bases). This CDR3 comprises 12 residues. The germline gives CDR1 LNHDA, CDR2 SQIVND (reference sequence). V lost 11 bases to trimming and J lost 5 bases, with 15 bases between them.

This clonotype was seen more than once but under ten times. The chain links TRBV5-4 to TRBJ1-2; unclear D gene. Germline CDR1 reads SGHNT; CDR2 reads YYREEE (reference sequence). Trimming cost V 5 bases and J 4 bases, with 18 bases left between them. This CDR3 has 15 residues. The CDR3 here is CASRTWGWTLYGYTF. The CDR3 DNA reads TGTGCCAGCAGGACATGGGGATGGACCCTCTATGGCTACACCTTC.

This clonotype showed up just a few times. This sequence joins TRBV7-6 and TRBJ1-6, with 7 nucleotides matching TRBD1. Looked up from germline, CDR1 is SGHVS and CDR2 is FNYEAQ. This CDR3 has 14 residues. With 4 bases clipped from V and 6 bases from J, the junction kept 3 bases outside the gene matches. The DNA of the CDR3 is TGTGCCAGCAGCTCGACAGGGTTTAATTCACCCCTCCACTTT. It is translated as CASSSTGFNSPLHF. Full variable domain (outside the CDR3, taken from reference TRBV7-6 and TRBJ1-6): GAGVSQSPRYKVTKRGQDVALRCDPISGHVSLYWYRQALGQGPEFLTYFNYEAQQDKSGLPNDRFSAERPEGSISTLTIQRTEQRDSAMYRCASSSTGFNSPLHFGNGTRLTVT.